These T cell receptor beta chains were read from a single sample in a study of somatic mutations in cytotoxic T cells in rheumatoid arthritis. This table comes from immunoSEQ multiplex PCR, and its TCRdb copy is limited to in-frame clones, with some not included. The data contain approximately 14,000 clones, 90% to 95% of them singletons. Sample: CD4+ T cells sorted from blood. The receptors stem from a man in his 70s with rheumatoid arthritis. Both conserved end residues are part of each CDR3. A D gene is named only where the DNA matches it firmly. A clone size is listed for some rows: how often the clone was seen (once, few, many), or a class if it is expanded.

D gene: NA
J gene: TRBJ2-7
clone size: NA
V gene: TRBV10-3
CDR3 protein: CAISDQAAPSSYEQYF
CDR3 DNA: TGTGCCATCAGTGACCAAGCCGCACCTAGCTCCTACGAGCAGTACTTC

D gene: NA
J gene: TRBJ1-3
clone size: NA
V gene: TRBV5-5
CDR3 protein: CASSLALGAGNTIYF
CDR3 DNA: TGTGCCAGCAGCTTGGCCTTAGGGGCCGGAAACACCATATATTTT

D gene: NA
J gene: TRBJ1-4
clone size: NA
V gene: TRBV30
CDR3 protein: CAWRQNLDLATNEKLFF
CDR3 DNA: TGTGCCTGGAGGCAGAACCTAGACCTAGCAACTAATGAAAAACTGTTTTTT

D gene: TRBD1
J gene: TRBJ1-2
clone size: once
V gene: TRBV27
CDR3 protein: CASSSGQGSYGYTF
CDR3 DNA: TGTGCCAGCAGTTCCGGACAGGGAAGTTATGGCTACACCTTC

D gene: TRBD2
J gene: TRBJ2-7
clone size: NA
V gene: TRBV7-9
CDR3 protein: CASRHSGTSGPGGEQYF
CDR3 DNA: TGTGCCAGCAGACATTCCGGGACTAGCGGCCCAGGAGGGGAGCAGTACTTC

D gene: TRBD1
J gene: TRBJ1-5
clone size: NA
V gene: TRBV4-2
CDR3 protein: CASSTDRENQPQHF
CDR3 DNA: TGTGCCAGCAGCACCGACAGGGAAAATCAGCCCCAGCATTTT

D gene: NA
J gene: TRBJ2-3
clone size: NA
V gene: TRBV5-1
CDR3 protein: CASSFEGGDTQYF
CDR3 DNA: TGCGCCAGCAGCTTCGAGGGGGGGGATACGCAGTATTTT

D gene: NA
J gene: TRBJ1-1
clone size: NA
V gene: TRBV6-1
CDR3 protein: CASSPAGGTEAFF
CDR3 DNA: TGTGCCAGCAGCCCGGCGGGGGGCACTGAAGCTTTCTTT

D gene: NA
J gene: TRBJ2-3
clone size: NA
V gene: TRBV6-5
CDR3 protein: CASSPPDTANTQYF
CDR3 DNA: TGTGCCAGCAGTCCTCCCGACACGGCGAATACGCAGTATTTT

D gene: TRBD1
J gene: TRBJ2-5
clone size: NA
V gene: TRBV5-1
CDR3 protein: CASSAGTGWGRETQYF
CDR3 DNA: TGCGCCAGCAGCGCCGGGACAGGGTGGGGGCGAGAGACCCAGTACTTC

D gene: NA
J gene: TRBJ1-4
clone size: NA
V gene: TRBV6-1
CDR3 protein: CAGAGPLSEKLFF
CDR3 DNA: TGTGCCGGCGCAGGCCCCTTAAGTGAAAAACTGTTTTTT

D gene: NA
J gene: TRBJ1-3
clone size: NA
V gene: TRBV29-1
CDR3 protein: CSVEGVLGEAGNTIYF
CDR3 DNA: TGCAGCGTTGAAGGGGTTTTGGGGGAGGCCGGAAACACCATATATTTT

D gene: NA
J gene: TRBJ2-1
clone size: once
V gene: TRBV19
CDR3 protein: CASSTPQGYPNEQFF
CDR3 DNA: TGTGCCAGTAGTACCCCGCAGGGTTACCCCAATGAGCAGTTCTTC

D gene: TRBD2
J gene: TRBJ2-5
clone size: NA
V gene: TRBV5-4
CDR3 protein: CASSSGLAVNQETQYF
CDR3 DNA: TGTGCCAGCAGCTCAGGACTAGCGGTAAACCAAGAGACCCAGTACTTC

D gene: TRBD2
J gene: TRBJ2-5
clone size: NA
V gene: TRBV11-2
CDR3 protein: CASSWGLAGETQYF
CDR3 DNA: TGTGCCAGCAGCTGGGGACTAGCGGGCGAGACCCAGTACTTC

D gene: TRBD2
J gene: TRBJ2-3
clone size: NA
V gene: TRBV7-9
CDR3 protein: CASSSGLATDTQYF
CDR3 DNA: TGTGCCAGCAGCTCGGGACTAGCCACAGATACGCAGTATTTT

D gene: TRBD1
J gene: TRBJ1-5
clone size: NA
V gene: TRBV19
CDR3 protein: CASSFGDRGSNQPQHF
CDR3 DNA: TGTGCCAGTAGTTTCGGGGACAGGGGTAGCAATCAGCCCCAGCATTTT

D gene: TRBD2
J gene: TRBJ2-5
clone size: NA
V gene: TRBV5-1
CDR3 protein: CASKSGSGGETQYF
CDR3 DNA: TGCGCCAGCAAAAGCGGGAGTGGCGGGGAGACCCAGTACTTC

D gene: TRBD2
J gene: TRBJ2-3
clone size: NA
V gene: TRBV10-3
CDR3 protein: CAISDSGGRGTDTQYF
CDR3 DNA: TGTGCCATCAGTGACAGCGGGGGGAGAGGTACAGATACGCAGTATTTT

D gene: NA
J gene: TRBJ2-7
clone size: NA
V gene: TRBV2
CDR3 protein: CASSGPDYEQYF
CDR3 DNA: TGTGCCAGCAGTGGTCCAGATTACGAGCAGTACTTC

D gene: NA
J gene: TRBJ2-1
clone size: NA
V gene: TRBV6-5
CDR3 protein: CASSPPGQGEQFF
CDR3 DNA: TGTGCCAGCAGTCCCCCCGGGCAGGGTGAGCAGTTCTTC

D gene: TRBD2
J gene: TRBJ2-1
clone size: NA
V gene: TRBV28
CDR3 protein: CASSLFSTSGRAYNEQFF
CDR3 DNA: TGTGCCAGCAGTTTATTTTCGACTAGCGGGAGGGCCTACAATGAGCAGTTCTTC

D gene: NA
J gene: TRBJ2-3
clone size: NA
V gene: TRBV10-1
CDR3 protein: CASKGNSTDTQYF
CDR3 DNA: TGCGCCAGCAAGGGGAATAGCACAGATACGCAGTATTTT

D gene: TRBD2
J gene: TRBJ2-7
clone size: once
V gene: TRBV19
CDR3 protein: CASSKGREGRYEQYF
CDR3 DNA: TGTGCCAGTAGTAAGGGGCGGGAGGGCCGCTACGAGCAGTACTTC

D gene: TRBD2
J gene: TRBJ2-1
clone size: NA
V gene: TRBV11-2
CDR3 protein: CASSFSGRAVYNEQFF
CDR3 DNA: TGTGCCAGCAGTTTTAGCGGGAGGGCGGTTTACAATGAGCAGTTCTTC

D gene: NA
J gene: TRBJ1-1
clone size: once
V gene: TRBV7-6
CDR3 protein: CASSLVWGGTEAFF
CDR3 DNA: TGTGCCAGCAGCTTAGTTTGGGGGGGAACTGAAGCTTTCTTT

D gene: NA
J gene: TRBJ2-7
clone size: NA
V gene: TRBV21-1
CDR3 protein: CASSKAGGREQYF
CDR3 DNA: TGTGCCAGCAGCAAAGCTGGCGGCCGGGAGCAGTACTTC

D gene: TRBD2
J gene: TRBJ2-1
clone size: once
V gene: TRBV7-7
CDR3 protein: CASSKRASGRGGDNEQFF
CDR3 DNA: TGTGCCAGCAGCAAAAGAGCTAGCGGGAGGGGTGGGGACAATGAGCAGTTCTTC

D gene: NA
J gene: TRBJ2-3
clone size: NA
V gene: TRBV19
CDR3 protein: CASRGSGTSTDTQYF
CDR3 DNA: TGTGCCAGTAGGGGTAGCGGCACTAGCACAGATACGCAGTATTTT

D gene: TRBD1
J gene: TRBJ1-1
clone size: NA
V gene: TRBV27
CDR3 protein: CASSLRGQGLGTEAFF
CDR3 DNA: TGTGCCAGCAGTTTACGGGGACAGGGGTTAGGCACTGAAGCTTTCTTT

D gene: NA
J gene: TRBJ2-3
clone size: NA
V gene: TRBV30
CDR3 protein: CAWSAVAVSTDTQYF
CDR3 DNA: TGTGCCTGGAGTGCGGTAGCGGTGAGCACAGATACGCAGTATTTT

D gene: TRBD1
J gene: TRBJ2-5
clone size: NA
V gene: TRBV16
CDR3 protein: CASSPFAGGGQETQYF
CDR3 DNA: TGTGCCAGCAGCCCCTTCGCAGGGGGTGGGCAAGAGACCCAGTACTTC

D gene: NA
J gene: TRBJ2-6
clone size: NA
V gene: TRBV6-1
CDR3 protein: CASSAGAGANVLTF
CDR3 DNA: TGTGCCAGTTCGGCAGGGGCTGGGGCCAACGTCCTGACTTTC

D gene: NA
J gene: TRBJ2-5
clone size: NA
V gene: TRBV7-3
CDR3 protein: CASSPLLGSETQYF
CDR3 DNA: TGTGCCAGCAGCCCTCTACTAGGGTCAGAGACCCAGTACTTC

D gene: NA
J gene: TRBJ2-3
clone size: NA
V gene: TRBV11-2
CDR3 protein: CASSFLDTQYF
CDR3 DNA: TGTGCCAGCAGCTTTCTCGATACGCAGTATTTT

D gene: NA
J gene: TRBJ1-1
clone size: NA
V gene: TRBV19
CDR3 protein: CASSPAERYYTEAFF
CDR3 DNA: TGTGCCAGTAGTCCGGCGGAGCGGTACTACACTGAAGCTTTCTTT

D gene: NA
J gene: TRBJ2-5
clone size: NA
V gene: TRBV21-1
CDR3 protein: CASSKERLETQYF
CDR3 DNA: TGTGCCAGCAGCAAAGAGAGACTTGAGACCCAGTACTTC

D gene: NA
J gene: TRBJ1-1
clone size: NA
V gene: TRBV6-6
CDR3 protein: CASMDNLNTEAFF
CDR3 DNA: TGTGCCAGCATGGACAACCTGAACACTGAAGCTTTCTTT

D gene: TRBD2
J gene: TRBJ2-1
clone size: NA
V gene: TRBV5-1
CDR3 protein: CASSFRRTSGLSSYNEQFF
CDR3 DNA: TGCGCCAGCAGCTTTCGGAGGACTAGCGGACTCAGCTCCTACAATGAGCAGTTCTTC

D gene: NA
J gene: TRBJ2-7
clone size: NA
V gene: TRBV11-2
CDR3 protein: CASSRLPDLSGSSYEQYF
CDR3 DNA: TGTGCCAGCAGCCGCTTGCCCGACCTTAGCGGCAGCTCCTACGAGCAGTACTTC

D gene: TRBD2
J gene: TRBJ2-3
clone size: NA
V gene: TRBV12-5
CDR3 protein: CASVGGTDTQYF
CDR3 DNA: TGTGCTAGTGTGGGGGGGACAGATACGCAGTATTTT

D gene: NA
J gene: TRBJ1-1
clone size: NA
V gene: TRBV2
CDR3 protein: CASRDSVNTEAFF
CDR3 DNA: TGTGCCAGCAGGGACTCCGTGAACACTGAAGCTTTCTTT

D gene: TRBD1
J gene: TRBJ1-1
clone size: once
V gene: TRBV27
CDR3 protein: CASSTWTGLNTEAFF
CDR3 DNA: TGTGCCAGCAGTACATGGACAGGACTAAACACTGAAGCTTTCTTT

D gene: NA
J gene: TRBJ1-1
clone size: NA
V gene: TRBV19
CDR3 protein: CASSTETGTKAFF
CDR3 DNA: TGTGCCAGTAGTACTGAAACCGGGACTAAAGCTTTCTTT

D gene: NA
J gene: TRBJ2-7
clone size: NA
V gene: TRBV27
CDR3 protein: CASSLTGLSYEQYF
CDR3 DNA: TGTGCCAGCAGTTTGACAGGTCTCTCCTACGAGCAGTACTTC

D gene: TRBD2
J gene: TRBJ2-5
clone size: NA
V gene: TRBV9
CDR3 protein: CASSVGGTTFETQYF
CDR3 DNA: TGTGCCAGCAGCGTAGGAGGGACTACCTTCGAGACCCAGTACTTC

D gene: NA
J gene: TRBJ1-2
clone size: NA
V gene: TRBV5-5
CDR3 protein: CASSLGRKWDGYTF
CDR3 DNA: TGTGCCAGCAGCTTGGGGAGGAAGTGGGATGGCTACACCTTC

D gene: NA
J gene: TRBJ1-1
clone size: NA
V gene: TRBV1
CDR3 protein: CTSSQEGGFFEAFF
CDR3 DNA: TGCACCAGCAGCCAAGAAGGGGGTTTTTTTGAAGCTTTCTTT